This T cell receptor beta chain was profiled in a study of OX40 agonist ivuxolimab in advanced cancers. Study overall: Patients got intravenous ivuxolimab at 0.01 to 10 mg/kg every 2 weeks. The eligibility criteria allowed prior anti-PD-1, anti-PD-L1 or anti-CTLA-4 therapy, and approximately 40% had some.

Study findings and constraints: Researchers report that CD8+ T cells had, on average, more expanded clones than CD4+.

Note on this clone: Its antigen remains unknown.

V was clipped by 4 bases and J by 6 bases, with 14 bases between them. Germline CDR1 is SGHNT and CDR2 is YYREEE (reference sequence). CDR3 length: 13 residues. Assay: immunoSEQ multiplex PCR; the TCRdb copy retains only in-frame clones and omits some. The sample has 71,000 or so clones, approximately 86% seen once. The source of this sequence is an adult with an advanced solid tumor such as melanoma, head and neck, liver or kidney cancer. The chain uses TRBV5-4 and TRBJ2-7, with D perhaps matching TRBD1 or TRBD2 (6 bases each). The material sequenced was CD4+ or CD8+ T cells sorted from blood, taken in a trial of the OX40 agonist ivuxolimab. Here the CDR3 reads CASSATGRSEQYF. CDR3 nucleotide sequence: TGTGCCAGCAGCGCTACAGGGAGGTCCGAGCAGTACTTC.